The T cell receptor (beta chain) described here comes from a study of blood T cell repertoires in COVID-19. Study summary: Collection of acute and convalescent COVID-19 samples took place in the United States, Italy and Spain. T cells, B-cell-depleted T cells, or PBMCs provided the cDNA or gDNA that served as material.

Trimming took 6 bases from V and 4 from J; bases not matched to a gene: 8. Germline V gene sequence: CDR1 ENHRY, CDR2 SYGVKD. The CDR3 length is 16 residues. As processed by the authors: Nucleated cell counts were estimated from reference gene primer amplification. Sequenced by immunoSEQ multiplex PCR; TCRdb stores in-frame clones only, minus some. The V and J calls and clone size were taken over from that table, and D and trimming were inferred from the DNA. The table records 95,000 to 150,000 clones, roughly 89% of them present only once. V is TRBV10-3 and J is TRBJ2-7; 14 nucleotides match TRBD2. This receptor was obtained from a woman between 45 and 60 years old with acute or convalescent COVID-19. Specimen: peripheral blood. The CDR3 region is CAIRDGTSGSGYEQYF. The CDR3 coding sequence is TGTGCCATCAGAGACGGGACTAGCGGGAGTGGGTACGAGCAGTACTTC.